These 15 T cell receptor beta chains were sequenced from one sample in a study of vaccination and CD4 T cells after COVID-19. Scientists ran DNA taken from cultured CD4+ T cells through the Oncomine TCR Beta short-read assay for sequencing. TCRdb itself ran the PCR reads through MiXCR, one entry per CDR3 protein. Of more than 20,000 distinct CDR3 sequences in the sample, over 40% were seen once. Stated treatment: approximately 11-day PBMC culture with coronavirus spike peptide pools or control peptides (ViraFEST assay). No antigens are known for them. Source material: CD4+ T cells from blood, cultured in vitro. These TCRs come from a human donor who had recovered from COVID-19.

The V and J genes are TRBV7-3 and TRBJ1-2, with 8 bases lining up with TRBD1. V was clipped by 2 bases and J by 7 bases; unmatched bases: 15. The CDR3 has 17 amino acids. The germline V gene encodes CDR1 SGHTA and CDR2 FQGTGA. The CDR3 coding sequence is TGTGCCAGCAGCTTAGGATACCCCGACAGGGGAGGAAGTGGCTACACCTTC. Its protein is CASSLGYPDRGGSGYTF.

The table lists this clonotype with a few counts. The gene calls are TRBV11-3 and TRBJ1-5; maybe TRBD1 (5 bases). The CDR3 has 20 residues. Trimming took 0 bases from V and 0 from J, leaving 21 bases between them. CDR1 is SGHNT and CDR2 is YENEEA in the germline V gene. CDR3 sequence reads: CASSLDLSGGHDHSNQPQHF. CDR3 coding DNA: TGTGCCAGCAGCTTAGATCTCAGCGGCGGACATGATCATAGCAATCAGCCCCAGCATTTT.

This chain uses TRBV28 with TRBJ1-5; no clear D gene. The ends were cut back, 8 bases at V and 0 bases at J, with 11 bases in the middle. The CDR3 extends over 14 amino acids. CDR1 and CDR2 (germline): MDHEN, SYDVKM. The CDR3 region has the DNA TGTGCCAGCGGGAAGTCATATAGCAATCAGCCCCAGCATTTT. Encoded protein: CASGKSYSNQPQHF.

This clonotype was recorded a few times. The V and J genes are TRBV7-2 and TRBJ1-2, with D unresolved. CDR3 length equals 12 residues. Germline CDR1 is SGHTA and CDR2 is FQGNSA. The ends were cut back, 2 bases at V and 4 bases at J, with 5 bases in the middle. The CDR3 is CASSLITYGYTF. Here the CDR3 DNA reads TGTGCCAGCAGCTTAATTACCTATGGCTACACCTTC.

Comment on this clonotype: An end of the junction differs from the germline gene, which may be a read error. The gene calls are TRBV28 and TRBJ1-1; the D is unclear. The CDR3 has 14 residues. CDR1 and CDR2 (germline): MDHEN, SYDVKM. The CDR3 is CASKWQRSNTEALF. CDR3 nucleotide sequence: TGTGCCAGCAAGTGGCAGAGATCGAACACTGAAGCTCTCTTT.

The CDR3 here is CASSFGGSVGGNTIYF. DNA for the CDR3: TGTGCCAGCAGTTTCGGCGGGTCTGTTGGTGGAAACACCATATATTTT. The chain couples TRBV28 to TRBJ1-3; D is unclear. Germline V lookup: CDR1 MDHEN, CDR2 SYDVKM. This CDR3 has 16 residues. The V end was cut by 3 bases, the J end by 3 bases, with 15 bases between.

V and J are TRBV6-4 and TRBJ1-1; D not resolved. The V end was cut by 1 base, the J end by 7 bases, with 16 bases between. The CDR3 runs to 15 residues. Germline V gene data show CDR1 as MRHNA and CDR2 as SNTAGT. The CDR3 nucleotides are TGTGCCAGCAGTGACTTGGGGTTAGGAAGGTTTGAAGCTTTCTTT. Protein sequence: CASSDLGLGRFEAFF.

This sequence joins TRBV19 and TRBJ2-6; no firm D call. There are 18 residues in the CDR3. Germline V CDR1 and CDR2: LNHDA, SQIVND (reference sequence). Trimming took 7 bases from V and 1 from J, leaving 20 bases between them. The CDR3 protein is CASTLQTGRYSGANVLTF. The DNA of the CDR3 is TGTGCCAGTACCCTCCAAACTGGACGTTATTCTGGGGCCAACGTCCTGACTTTC.

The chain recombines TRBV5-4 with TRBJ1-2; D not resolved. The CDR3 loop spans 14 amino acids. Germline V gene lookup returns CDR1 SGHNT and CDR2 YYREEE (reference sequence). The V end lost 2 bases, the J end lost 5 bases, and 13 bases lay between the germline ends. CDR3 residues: CASSFPEGRYGYTF. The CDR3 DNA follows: TGTGCCAGCAGCTTTCCGGAGGGCAGATATGGCTACACCTTC.

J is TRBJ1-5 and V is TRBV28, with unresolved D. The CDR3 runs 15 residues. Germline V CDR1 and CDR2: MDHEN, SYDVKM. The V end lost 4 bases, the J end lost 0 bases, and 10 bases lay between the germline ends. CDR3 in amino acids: CASSYPTDSNQPQHF. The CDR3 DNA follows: TGTGCCAGCAGTTACCCCACAGATAGCAATCAGCCCCAGCATTTT. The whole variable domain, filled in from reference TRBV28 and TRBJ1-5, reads DVKVTQSSRYLVKRTGEKVFLECVQDMDHENMFWYRQDPGLGLRLIYFSYDVKMKEKGDIPEGYSVSREKKERFSLILESASTNQTSMYLCASSYPTDSNQPQHFGDGTRLSIL.

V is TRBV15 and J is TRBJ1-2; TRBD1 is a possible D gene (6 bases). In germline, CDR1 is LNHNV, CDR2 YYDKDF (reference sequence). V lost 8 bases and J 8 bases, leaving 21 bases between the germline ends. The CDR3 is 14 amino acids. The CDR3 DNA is TGTGCCACCCAGGACCACGGGGGCGAGGAGGGCTACACCTTC. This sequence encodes CATQDHGGEEGYTF.

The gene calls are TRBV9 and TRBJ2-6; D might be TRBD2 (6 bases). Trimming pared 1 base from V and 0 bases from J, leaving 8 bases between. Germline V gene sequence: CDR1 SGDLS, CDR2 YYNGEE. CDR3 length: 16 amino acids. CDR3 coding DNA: TGTGCCAGCAGCGTAAGGAGGGACTCTGGGGCCAACGTCCTGACTTTC. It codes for CASSVRRDSGANVLTF.

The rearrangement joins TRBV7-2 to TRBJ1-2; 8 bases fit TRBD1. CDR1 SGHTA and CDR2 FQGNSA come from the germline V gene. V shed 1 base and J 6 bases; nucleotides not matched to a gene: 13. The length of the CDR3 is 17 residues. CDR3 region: CASSLGGQELLSHGYTF. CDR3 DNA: TGTGCCAGCAGCTTAGGGGGACAGGAACTATTGAGCCATGGCTACACCTTC.

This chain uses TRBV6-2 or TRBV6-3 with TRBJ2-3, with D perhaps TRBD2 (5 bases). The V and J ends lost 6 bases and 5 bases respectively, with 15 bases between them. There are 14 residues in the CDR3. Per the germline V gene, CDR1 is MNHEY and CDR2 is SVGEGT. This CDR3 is CASSDGLPVDTQYF. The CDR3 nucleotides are TGTGCCAGCAGCGACGGACTCCCTGTAGATACGCAGTATTTT.

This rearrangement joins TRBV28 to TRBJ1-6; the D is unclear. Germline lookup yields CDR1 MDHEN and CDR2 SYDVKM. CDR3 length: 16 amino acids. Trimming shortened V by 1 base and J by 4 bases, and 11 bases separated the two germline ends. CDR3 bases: TGTGCCAGCAGTTTATCGAACGGTTTTTATAATTCACCCCTCCACTTT. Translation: CASSLSNGFYNSPLHF.